This T cell receptor beta chain was observed in a study of blood T cell repertoires in COVID-19. About the study: Samples taken during acute and convalescent COVID-19 were collected in the United States, Italy and Spain.

Germline CDR1 reads MNHEY; CDR2 reads SVGAGI. The CDR3 has 15 amino acids. Trimming pared 6 bases from V and 2 bases from J, leaving 15 bases between. Clones were sequenced by immunoSEQ multiplex PCR, and TCRdb holds only the in-frame ones, with some missing. The sample lists about 130,000 clones; 79% were seen once. The clonotype comes from a man in his forties or fifties with active or convalescent COVID-19. Sequences were obtained from peripheral blood. This rearrangement joins TRBV6-5 to TRBJ2-3, with D perhaps TRBD1 (6 bases). The CDR3 sequence: CASRTTTGPTDTQYF. CDR3 DNA: TGTGCCAGCAGGACCACGACAGGCCCCACAGATACGCAGTATTTT.